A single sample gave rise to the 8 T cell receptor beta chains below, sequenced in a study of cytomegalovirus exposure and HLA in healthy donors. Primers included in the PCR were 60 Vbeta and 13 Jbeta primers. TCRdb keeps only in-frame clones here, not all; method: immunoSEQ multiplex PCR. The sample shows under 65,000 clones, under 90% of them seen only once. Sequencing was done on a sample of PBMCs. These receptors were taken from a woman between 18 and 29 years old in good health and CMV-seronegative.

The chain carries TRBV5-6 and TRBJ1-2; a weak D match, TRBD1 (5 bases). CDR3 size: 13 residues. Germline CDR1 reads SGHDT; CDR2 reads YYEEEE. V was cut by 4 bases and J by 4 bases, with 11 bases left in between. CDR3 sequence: CASSPSRVYGYTF. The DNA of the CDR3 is TGTGCCAGCAGCCCCTCCAGGGTCTATGGCTACACCTTC.

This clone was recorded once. CDR3 sequence reads: CASSKGQLNTGELFF. The DNA for the CDR3 is TGTGCCAGCAGTAAGGGACAGCTGAACACCGGGGAGCTGTTTTTT. V is TRBV9 and J is TRBJ2-2, with 7 nucleotides matching TRBD1. The germline V gene encodes CDR1 SGDLS and CDR2 YYNGEE. V shed 5 bases and J 1 base; nucleotides not matched to a gene: 5. This CDR3 comprises 15 residues.

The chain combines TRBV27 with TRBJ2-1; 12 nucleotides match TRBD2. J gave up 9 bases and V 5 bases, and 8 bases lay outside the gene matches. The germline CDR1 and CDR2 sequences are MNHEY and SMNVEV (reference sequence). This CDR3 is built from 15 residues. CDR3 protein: CASSPGTSGRGEQFF. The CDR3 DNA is TGTGCCAGCAGTCCTGGGACTAGCGGGCGCGGTGAGCAGTTCTTC.

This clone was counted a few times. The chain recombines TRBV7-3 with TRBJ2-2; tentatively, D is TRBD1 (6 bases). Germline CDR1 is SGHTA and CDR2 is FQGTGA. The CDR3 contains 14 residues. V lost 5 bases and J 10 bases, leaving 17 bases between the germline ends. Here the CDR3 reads CASSQMWGQEELFF. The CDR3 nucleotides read TGTGCCAGCAGCCAAATGTGGGGGCAAGAGGAGCTGTTTTTT.

The CDR3 DNA reads as TGTGCCAGTTCAATGAACACTGAAGCTTTCTTT. Its protein product is CASSMNTEAFF. The V gene is TRBV28, the J gene TRBJ1-1; D is unclear. This CDR3 contains 11 residues. From germline, CDR1 is MDHEN and CDR2 SYDVKM. Deletions cut 9 bases from V and 0 bases from J, with 5 bases between.

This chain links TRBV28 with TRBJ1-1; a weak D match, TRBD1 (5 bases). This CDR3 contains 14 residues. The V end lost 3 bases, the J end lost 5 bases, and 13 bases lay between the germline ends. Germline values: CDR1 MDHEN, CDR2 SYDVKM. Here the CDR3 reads CASSLGRIGTEAFF. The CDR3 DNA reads TGTGCCAGCAGTTTGGGGCGTATTGGGACTGAAGCTTTCTTT.

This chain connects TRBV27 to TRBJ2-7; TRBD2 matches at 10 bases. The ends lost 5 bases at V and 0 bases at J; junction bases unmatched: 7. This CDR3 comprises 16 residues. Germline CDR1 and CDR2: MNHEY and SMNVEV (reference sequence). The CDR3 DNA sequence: TGTGCCAGCAGTCCACGATCTAGCGGGAGCTCCTACGAGCAGTACTTC. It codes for CASSPRSSGSSYEQYF.

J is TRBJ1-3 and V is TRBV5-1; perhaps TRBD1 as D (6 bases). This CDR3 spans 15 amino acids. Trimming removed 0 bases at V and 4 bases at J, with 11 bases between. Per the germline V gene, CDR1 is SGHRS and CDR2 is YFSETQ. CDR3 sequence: CASSLDWGPGNTIYF. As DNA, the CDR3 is TGCGCCAGCAGCTTGGATTGGGGGCCAGGAAACACCATATATTTT.